The next 19 T cell receptor beta chains were all read from a single sample in a study of shared clonotypes between healthy human individuals. Clones were read by immunoSEQ multiplex PCR, and TCRdb kept only the in-frame ones, dropping some. This table holds approximately 1,500,000 clones, 95% to 97% found once. Sequencing was carried out using naive CD4+ T cells sorted from blood. Subset described: CD45RA+ positively selected. The receptors derive from a man between 25 and 39 years old in good health.

This clone has just one count. The J gene is TRBJ2-1, the V gene TRBV11-2; 10 bases line up with TRBD2. CDR3 length: 18 residues. V dropped 4 bases and J dropped 5; count of bases not matched to a gene: 14. The germline CDR1 and CDR2 sequences are SGHAT and FQNNGV. The CDR3 here is CASSSSPSGSNFNNEQFF. The DNA of the CDR3 is TGTGCCAGCAGCTCAAGTCCTAGCGGGAGCAACTTTAACAATGAGCAGTTCTTC.

The chain carries TRBV5-4 and TRBJ2-1, with a tentative D call TRBD2 (6 bases). Trimming left V 4 bases short and J 9 bases short, with 20 bases between. The CDR3 is 15 amino acids. Germline CDR1 reads SGHNT; CDR2 reads YYREEE (reference sequence). The CDR3 here is CASSPVGGILGEQFF. The CDR3 DNA reads TGTGCCAGCAGCCCGGTTGGCGGGATTTTGGGTGAGCAGTTCTTC.

V and J are TRBV2 and TRBJ1-1; D is undetermined. CDR1 and CDR2 from the germline V gene are SNHLY and FYNNEI. The CDR3 has 15 residues. Trimming pared 2 bases from V and 1 base from J, leaving 11 bases between. This CDR3 is CASSERRRENTEAFF. As DNA, the CDR3 is TGTGCCAGCAGTGAAAGGCGGAGGGAGAACACTGAAGCTTTCTTT.

The J gene is TRBJ2-1, the V gene TRBV19; D gene ambiguous. Germline V gene lookup returns CDR1 LNHDA and CDR2 SQIVND (reference sequence). The germline V and J ends were trimmed by 10 bases and 0 bases, with 10 bases remaining between them. This CDR3 is 13 amino acids long. The CDR3 spells CATVGSSYNEQFF. The DNA for the CDR3 is TGTGCCACAGTAGGAAGCTCCTACAATGAGCAGTTCTTC.

This chain connects TRBV10-3 to TRBJ2-2; TRBD1 matches 8 bases. Germline V gene sequence: CDR1 ENHRY, CDR2 SYGVKD. The CDR3 totals 15 residues. The J segment lost 3 bases and the V segment lost 6 bases, leaving 6 bases of the junction unmatched. Here the CDR3 reads CAIRPDRGDTGELFF. The CDR3 DNA is TGTGCCATCAGACCCGACAGGGGAGACACCGGGGAGCTGTTTTTT.

This chain links TRBV7-8 with TRBJ2-2, with 11 bases fitting TRBD2. After removal of 5 bases from V and 5 bases from J, the junction contained 10 bases not matched to a gene. Germline CDR1 and CDR2: SGHVS and FQNEAQ. The length of the CDR3 is 17 residues. The CDR3 reads CASSPELAGVGTGELFF. CDR3 nucleotides: TGTGCCAGCAGCCCGGAACTAGCGGGAGTGGGGACCGGGGAGCTGTTTTTT.

This chain links TRBV10-2 with TRBJ2-2; 10 bases agree with TRBD2. The CDR3 runs to 17 residues. The ends lost 6 bases at V and 6 bases at J; junction bases unmatched: 13. CDR1 is WSHSY and CDR2 is SAAADI in the germline V gene. The CDR3 loop is CASSLTSGSLRAGELFF. The CDR3 nucleotides are TGCGCCAGCAGCCTGACTAGCGGGTCGCTCCGCGCCGGGGAGCTGTTTTTT.

The rearrangement uses TRBV25-1 and TRBJ1-3; D remains unclear. Germline CDR1 and CDR2: MGHDK and SYGVNS. With 3 bases removed from V and 4 bases from J, the gap between germline ends came to 7 bases. This CDR3 spans 13 amino acids. Written as DNA, the CDR3 is TGTGCCAGCAGTGACGGCAGGGGAAACACCATATATTTT. This encodes CASSDGRGNTIYF.

This chain joins TRBV30 and TRBJ1-4; 9 bases are a match to TRBD1. Trimming cost V 2 bases and J 8 bases; bases outside gene matches: 9. The CDR3 contains 15 residues. Germline V gene lookup returns CDR1 GTSNPN and CDR2 SVGIG (reference sequence). The CDR3 here is CAWSLGTGRREKLFF. CDR3 nucleotide sequence: TGTGCCTGGAGTCTCGGGACAGGGAGAAGGGAAAAACTGTTTTTT.

This chain connects TRBV25-1 to TRBJ1-1; unclear D gene. Trimming removed 9 bases at V and 0 bases at J, with 11 bases between. CDR1 is MGHDK, CDR2 SYGVNS, per germline. The CDR3 length is 13 residues. This CDR3 is CASIGVLNTEAFF. CDR3 nucleotide sequence: TGTGCCAGTATTGGGGTACTGAACACTGAAGCTTTCTTT.

This rearrangement joins TRBV2 to TRBJ1-5; a weak D match, TRBD1 (6 bases). V was cut by 6 bases and J by 0 bases, with 21 bases left in between. This CDR3 has 18 residues. Germline CDR1 is SNHLY and CDR2 is FYNNEI. The CDR3 region is CASRRASGHVISNQPQHF. The CDR3, as DNA: TGTGCCAGCAGGCGGGCCTCGGGACACGTTATTAGCAATCAGCCCCAGCATTTT.

The chain employs TRBV2 and TRBJ2-1, with D possibly TRBD1 on 5 matching bases. This CDR3 has 13 amino acids. From germline, CDR1 is SNHLY and CDR2 FYNNEI. V was shortened by 7 bases and J by 5 bases, with 12 bases between the two germline ends. The CDR3, as DNA: TGTGCCAGCACCGCACCAGGGAACAATGAGCAGTTCTTC. Amino acids: CASTAPGNNEQFF. Complete variable domain (other parts from reference TRBV2 and TRBJ2-1): EPEVTQTPSHQVTQMGQEVILRCVPISNHLYFYWYRQILGQKVEFLVSFYNNEISEKSEIFDDQFSVERPDGSNFTLKIRSTKLEDSAMYFCASTAPGNNEQFFGPGTRLTVL.

The V and J genes are TRBV5-6 and TRBJ2-7, with D uncertain. Looked up from germline, CDR1 is SGHDT and CDR2 is YYEEEE. CDR3 length: 15 residues. The V end lost 4 bases, the J end lost 0 bases, and 14 bases lay between the germline ends. CDR3 nucleotide sequence: TGTGCCAGCAGCCCCGGGCCACGGAGCTCCTACGAGCAGTACTTC. Translated: CASSPGPRSSYEQYF.

V and J are TRBV18 and TRBJ2-7; unclear D gene. The CDR3 is 13 residues long. Germline V gene sequence: CDR1 KGHSH, CDR2 LQKENI. The V and J ends lost 5 bases and 4 bases respectively, with 12 bases between them. CDR3 nucleotides: TGTGCCAGCTCAAAGTCACCAGAATACGAGCAGTACTTC. Its translation is CASSKSPEYEQYF.

The chain carries TRBV18 and TRBJ2-5; 9 bases line up with TRBD2. The germline gives CDR1 KGHSH, CDR2 LQKENI. V was clipped by 5 bases and J by 4 bases; unmatched bases: 8. The CDR3 is 15 residues long. CDR3 amino acids: CASSSAGGLGETQYF. Here the CDR3 DNA reads TGTGCCAGCTCATCAGCGGGAGGATTAGGAGAGACCCAGTACTTC.

The chain carries TRBV28 and TRBJ2-7, with 11 nucleotides matching TRBD1. Looked up from germline, CDR1 is MDHEN and CDR2 is SYDVKM. The CDR3 totals 14 residues. V shed 7 bases and J 4 bases; nucleotides not matched to a gene: 6. DNA of the CDR3: TGTGCCAGCAAATGGACAGGGGGCGAATACGAGCAGTACTTC. As protein: CASKWTGGEYEQYF.

CDR3 nucleotide sequence: TGTGCCAGCAGCTTGCGGGCCCTAGGGGTCGGGGAGCTGTTTTTT. It translates to CASSLRALGVGELFF. The chain employs TRBV5-4 and TRBJ2-2; maybe TRBD1 (5 bases). V gave up 1 base and J gave up 7 bases, with 14 bases separating them. CDR1 is SGHNT, CDR2 YYREEE, per germline (reference sequence). The CDR3 sequence is 15 residues long. Combining the CDR3 with reference TRBV5-4 and TRBJ2-2 gives the whole variable domain ETGVTQSPTHLIKTRGQQVTLRCSSQSGHNTVSWYQQALGQGPQFIFQYYREEENGRGNFPPRFSGLQFPNYSSELNVNALELDDSALYLCASSLRALGVGELFFGEGSRLTVL.

The genes are TRBV2 and TRBJ1-2; TRBD1 agrees at 8 bases. Germline loops: CDR1 SNHLY, CDR2 FYNNEI. V was clipped by 9 bases and J by 9 bases; unmatched bases: 15. There are 14 residues in the CDR3. The CDR3 DNA reads TGTGCCAGGGGAAGGACAGGGTCGGTATCTAGCTACACCTTC. Amino acids: CARGRTGSVSSYTF.

This sequence joins TRBV7-2 and TRBJ2-2; D unresolved. The CDR3 spans 13 residues. Germline V CDR1 and CDR2: SGHTA, FQGNSA. V lost 2 bases, J lost 6 bases, and 7 bases lay in between. For the CDR3, the DNA is TGTGCCAGCAGCTTAAGATCTCCCGGGGAGCTGTTTTTT. Protein: CASSLRSPGELFF. Looking up the rest from reference TRBV7-2 and TRBJ2-2 gives the full variable domain: GAGVSQSPSNKVTEKGKDVELRCDPISGHTALYWYRQSLGQGLEFLIYFQGNSAPDKSGLPSDRFSAERTGGSVSTLTIQRTQQEDSAVYLCASSLRSPGELFFGEGSRLTVL.